These T cell receptor beta chains were read from a single sample in a study of blood T cells in healthy people across ages. TCRdb reanalysed the 5' RACE reads using MiXCR and keeps one entry per CDR3 protein. The data show about 1.8 million distinct CDR3 sequences, around 48% seen once. Material: blood. These receptor sequences come from a woman in her forties in good health. Each CDR3 is given with its conserved first and last residue. A D gene is named only where the DNA matches it firmly. Expanded clones get a size class; other rows say once, few or many, or leave the size out.

abundance | j_gene | v_gene | d_gene | CDR3nt | CDR3aa
. | TRBJ2-3 | TRBV29-1 | . | TGCAACTTCAAAAGGGACACGAGCACAGATACGCAGTATTTT | CNFKRDTSTDTQYF
. | TRBJ2-7 | TRBV28 | . | TGTGCCAGCACACCTCCGGGGACCTCCTACGAGCAGTACTTC | CASTPPGTSYEQYF
few | TRBJ2-3 | TRBV20-1 | TRBD2 | TGCAGTGCTTTCCGTACTAGCGGGGTTTCAAATACGCAGTATTTT | CSAFRTSGVSNTQYF
. | TRBJ1-4 | TRBV4-1 | . | TGCGCCAGCAGCCAAGGGGGGACGGGCGGTGAAAAACTGTTTTTT | CASSQGGTGGEKLFF
. | TRBJ2-5 | TRBV9 | . | TGTGCCAGCAGCGTAGAGGGTTGGTCAGAGACCCAGTACTTC | CASSVEGWSETQYF
. | TRBJ2-1 | TRBV7-9 | . | TGTGCCAGCAGCGCGGTCCCCGGGATGACATATGAGCAGTTCTTC | CASSAVPGMTYEQFF
. | TRBJ1-2 | TRBV29-1 | . | TGCAGCGTGACGACAGAAAGCAGGACAGGCTACACCTTC | CSVTTESRTGYTF
few | TRBJ2-7 | TRBV6-5 | . | TGTGCCAGCAGGATCTCGGGGTCCTCCTACGAGCAGTACTTC | CASRISGSSYEQYF
. | TRBJ2-5 | TRBV5-1 | . | TGCGCCAGCAGCTTGGCTCAGGGGGGATACCAAGAGACCCAGTACTTC | CASSLAQGGYQETQYF
many | TRBJ2-4 | TRBV6-4 | TRBD1 | TGTGCCAGCAGTGAGGGGACAGGGGAGGGAAACATTCAGTACTTC | CASSEGTGEGNIQYF
. | TRBJ1-2 | TRBV20-1 | . | TGCAATCTCAACTATGGCTACACCTTC | CNLNYGYTF
once | TRBJ2-2 | TRBV13 | TRBD2 | TGTGCCAGCAGCTTACGAGTGGGACTAGCGGAGAACACCGGGGAGCTGTTTTTT | CASSLRVGLAENTGELFF
. | TRBJ1-1 | TRBV6-2/TRBV6-3 | . | TGTGCCAGCAGCGTGGACAGTCGGATGAACACTGAAGCTTTCTTT | CASSVDSRMNTEAFF
once | TRBJ2-5 | TRBV6-5 | . | TGTGCCAGCAGCCCCCACGGTGATGAGGAGACCCAGTACTTC | CASSPHGDEETQYF